This T cell receptor beta chain was captured by sequencing in a study of cytomegalovirus exposure and HLA in healthy donors. The V segment lost 2 bases and the J segment 7 bases; nucleotides outside the gene matches: 4. The CDR3 covers 14 residues. The germline V gene has CDR1 SGHRS and CDR2 YFSETQ. PCR involved 60 Vbeta and 13 Jbeta primers. Data came from immunoSEQ multiplex PCR; TCRdb stores just in-frame clones and leaves some out. This sample has more than 90,000 clones, with roughly 80% found just once. What was sequenced was PBMCs. The sequence was collected from a middle-aged man in good health and CMV-seropositive. The chain has TRBV5-1 and TRBJ1-2; the match to TRBD1 covers 11 bases. The CDR3 DNA follows: TGCGCCAGCAGCTTCGGACAGGGGGCTGGTGGCTACACCTTC. Its translation is CASSFGQGAGGYTF.